A selection of T cell receptor beta chains follows, all from one sample in a study of T cell repertoires in cytomegalovirus infection. From the reads, TCRdb called clonotypes with MiXCR, one entry per CDR3 protein. The data contain approximately 770,000 distinct CDR3 sequences, almost 30% of them singletons. Their specific antigens are unknown. This sample comprised cultured CD8+ T cells from PBMCs, obtained from culture after CMV antigen stimulation. The receptors were sampled from a human donor in good health (CMV status not recorded). Some clones in this sample may be carry-over from other donors' samples. The CDR3 runs from the conserved cysteine through the conserved F or W. The order of the fields is clone size, D gene, J gene, V gene, CDR3 length, CDR3 protein, CDR3 DNA. A D gene is named only where the DNA matches it firmly. The size of a clone is reported for some rows only, either as once, few or many, or as a class for expanded clones.

clone size: .
D gene: .
J gene: TRBJ2-1
V gene: TRBV7-5
CDR3 length: 18
CDR3 protein: CISVPEVYGGSSYNEQFF
CDR3 DNA: .

clone size: few
D gene: TRBD1
J gene: TRBJ1-2
V gene: TRBV7-9
CDR3 length: 15
CDR3 protein: CASSLGTGKPYGYTF
CDR3 DNA: TGTGCCAGCAGCTTAGGGACAGGAAAACCCTATGGCTACACCTTC

clone size: .
D gene: .
J gene: TRBJ1-1
V gene: TRBV19
CDR3 length: 18
CDR3 protein: CASSIDGKGPPMNTEAFF
CDR3 DNA: TGTGCCAGTAGTATCGACGGCAAAGGACCTCCCATGAACACTGAAGCTTTCTTT

clone size: .
D gene: .
J gene: TRBJ2-1
V gene: TRBV5-8
CDR3 length: 16
CDR3 protein: CASSSNAGTYYNEQFF
CDR3 DNA: TGTGCCAGCAGCTCAAACGCCGGGACATATTACAATGAGCAGTTCTTC

clone size: few
D gene: .
J gene: TRBJ1-1
V gene: TRBV6-2/TRBV6-3
CDR3 length: 15
CDR3 protein: CATLGDGRMNTEAFF
CDR3 DNA: TGTGCCACCCTTGGGGACGGCCGGATGAACACTGAAGCTTTCTTT

clone size: .
D gene: .
J gene: TRBJ2-2
V gene: TRBV6-9
CDR3 length: 11
CDR3 protein: CASIRGGELFF
CDR3 DNA: TGTGCCAGCATCAGGGGCGGGGAGCTGTTTTTT

clone size: .
D gene: .
J gene: TRBJ1-2
V gene: TRBV20-1
CDR3 length: 14
CDR3 protein: CSVRGRGLNYGYTF
CDR3 DNA: TGCAGTGTTAGGGGCAGGGGCCTTAACTATGGCTACACCTTC

clone size: .
D gene: .
J gene: TRBJ2-1
V gene: TRBV11-1
CDR3 length: 12
CDR3 protein: CALGHLVGEQFF
CDR3 DNA: TGTGCCCTGGGACATTTAGTGGGTGAGCAGTTCTTC

clone size: .
D gene: .
J gene: TRBJ2-3
V gene: TRBV25-1
CDR3 length: 16
CDR3 protein: CASSEYLVVEADTQYF
CDR3 DNA: TGTGCCAGCAGTGAATATTTGGTTGTGGAGGCAGATACGCAGTATTTT

clone size: .
D gene: .
J gene: TRBJ2-4
V gene: TRBV7-6
CDR3 length: 16
CDR3 protein: CASSLEGGVLGNIQYF
CDR3 DNA: TGTGCCAGCTCCCTGGAGGGGGGTGTTTTGGGAAACATTCAGTACTTC

clone size: few
D gene: .
J gene: TRBJ2-2
V gene: TRBV27
CDR3 length: 14
CDR3 protein: CASSPQRPTGELFF
CDR3 DNA: TGTGCCAGCAGTCCCCAAAGACCCACCGGGGAGCTGTTTTTT

clone size: .
D gene: .
J gene: TRBJ2-3
V gene: TRBV9
CDR3 length: 15
CDR3 protein: CASSDQASSTDTQYF
CDR3 DNA: TGTGCCAGCAGCGATCAGGCCTCTAGCACAGATACGCAGTATTTT

clone size: many
D gene: .
J gene: TRBJ1-2
V gene: TRBV12-3/TRBV12-4
CDR3 length: 13
CDR3 protein: CASSFPSSYGYTF
CDR3 DNA: TGTGCCAGCAGTTTTCCCTCTTCATATGGCTACACCTTC

clone size: .
D gene: TRBD1
J gene: TRBJ1-1
V gene: TRBV7-9
CDR3 length: 14
CDR3 protein: CASSLALGQGEPFF
CDR3 DNA: TGTGCCAGCAGCTTAGCGTTAGGACAGGGGGAACCTTTCTTT

clone size: once
D gene: .
J gene: TRBJ2-7
V gene: TRBV19
CDR3 length: 15
CDR3 protein: CASSMRWTASYEQYF
CDR3 DNA: TGTGCCAGTAGTATGAGATGGACAGCCTCCTACGAGCAGTACTTC

clone size: .
D gene: TRBD2
J gene: TRBJ2-1
V gene: TRBV12-3/TRBV12-4
CDR3 length: 15
CDR3 protein: CASSTTSGDYNEQFF
CDR3 DNA: TGTGCCAGCAGTACAACTAGCGGGGATTACAATGAGCAGTTCTTC

clone size: .
D gene: .
J gene: TRBJ2-7
V gene: TRBV12-3/TRBV12-4
CDR3 length: 13
CDR3 protein: CASTGPSSYEQYF
CDR3 DNA: TGTGCCAGCACCGGTCCCAGCTCCTACGAGCAGTACTTC

clone size: few
D gene: TRBD1
J gene: TRBJ1-4
V gene: TRBV27
CDR3 length: 15
CDR3 protein: CASSPRTGGLEKLFF
CDR3 DNA: TGTGCCAGCAGTCCGAGGACAGGGGGCCTCGAAAAACTGTTTTTT

clone size: many
D gene: .
J gene: TRBJ1-5
V gene: TRBV7-2
CDR3 length: 17
CDR3 protein: CASSLARTVYSNQPQHF
CDR3 DNA: TGTGCCAGCAGCTTAGCGAGGACAGTCTATAGCAATCAGCCCCAGCATTTT

clone size: .
D gene: .
J gene: TRBJ1-1
V gene: TRBV6-2/TRBV6-3
CDR3 length: 15
CDR3 protein: CATLPVLGWNTEAFF
CDR3 DNA: TGTGCCACCCTCCCGGTACTGGGCTGGAACACTGAAGCTTTCTTT

clone size: few
D gene: .
J gene: TRBJ2-1
V gene: TRBV7-3
CDR3 length: 15
CDR3 protein: CASSPGQIAYNEQFF
CDR3 DNA: TGTGCCAGCAGCCCCGGACAGATAGCCTACAATGAGCAGTTCTTC

clone size: .
D gene: TRBD1
J gene: TRBJ2-7
V gene: TRBV19
CDR3 length: 14
CDR3 protein: CASKWGTADYEQYF
CDR3 DNA: TGTGCCAGTAAATGGGGGACAGCCGACTACGAGCAGTACTTC

clone size: .
D gene: .
J gene: TRBJ1-2
V gene: TRBV4-1
CDR3 length: 13
CDR3 protein: CASSQGAAFGYTF
CDR3 DNA: TGCGCCAGCAGCCAAGGGGCAGCCTTTGGCTACACCTTC

clone size: .
D gene: .
J gene: TRBJ1-2
V gene: TRBV29-1
CDR3 length: 10
CDR3 protein: CSVSNYGYTF
CDR3 DNA: TGCAGCGTCTCGAACTATGGCTACACCTTC

clone size: .
D gene: TRBD1
J gene: TRBJ2-5
V gene: TRBV11-1
CDR3 length: 15
CDR3 protein: CASSIPTGGAETQYF
CDR3 DNA: TGTGCCAGCAGCATCCCGACAGGGGGCGCCGAGACCCAGTACTTC

clone size: .
D gene: TRBD2
J gene: TRBJ2-1
V gene: TRBV4-3
CDR3 length: 17
CDR3 protein: CASSQTFSGGVYNEQFF
CDR3 DNA: TGCGCCAGCAGCCAAACCTTTAGCGGGGGGGTTTACAATGAGCAGTTCTTC

clone size: .
D gene: .
J gene: TRBJ2-2
V gene: TRBV7-9
CDR3 length: 15
CDR3 protein: CASSPMRGESRELFF
CDR3 DNA: TGTGCCAGCAGCCCAATGAGGGGGGAATCGCGGGAGCTGTTTTTT

clone size: many
D gene: TRBD2
J gene: TRBJ2-2
V gene: TRBV7-6
CDR3 length: 18
CDR3 protein: CASSLATSGGVYTGELFF
CDR3 DNA: TGTGCCAGCAGCTTAGCGACTAGCGGGGGGGTATACACCGGGGAGCTGTTTTTT

clone size: many
D gene: .
J gene: TRBJ2-3
V gene: TRBV9
CDR3 length: 13
CDR3 protein: CASSVEVPDTQYF
CDR3 DNA: TGTGCCAGCAGCGTAGAGGTCCCAGATACGCAGTATTTT

clone size: .
D gene: .
J gene: TRBJ2-1
V gene: TRBV7-3
CDR3 length: 13
CDR3 protein: CASSPTGWNEQFF
CDR3 DNA: TGTGCCAGCAGCCCTACAGGGTGGAATGAGCAGTTCTTC

clone size: many
D gene: TRBD2
J gene: TRBJ2-2
V gene: TRBV2
CDR3 length: 16
CDR3 protein: CASGTSGGANTGELFF
CDR3 DNA: TGTGCCAGCGGAACTAGCGGGGGTGCGAACACCGGGGAGCTGTTTTTT

clone size: .
D gene: TRBD1
J gene: TRBJ1-6
V gene: TRBV6-1
CDR3 length: 18
CDR3 protein: CASSYGTALSSYNSPLHF
CDR3 DNA: TGTGCCAGCAGTTATGGGACAGCGCTCAGCTCCTATAATTCACCCCTCCACTTT

clone size: .
D gene: .
J gene: TRBJ1-6
V gene: TRBV7-9
CDR3 length: 16
CDR3 protein: CASSHSLGAYNSPLHF
CDR3 DNA: TGTGCCAGCAGCCATAGTCTAGGGGCATATAATTCACCCCTCCACTTT

clone size: few
D gene: .
J gene: TRBJ1-4
V gene: TRBV12-3/TRBV12-4
CDR3 length: 16
CDR3 protein: CASSLGQETTNEKLFF
CDR3 DNA: TGTGCCAGCAGTTTAGGACAGGAAACAACTAATGAAAAACTGTTTTTT

clone size: .
D gene: .
J gene: TRBJ1-1
V gene: TRBV2
CDR3 length: 14
CDR3 protein: CASSEGRLNTEAFF
CDR3 DNA: TGTGCCAGCAGTGAGGGCAGATTGAACACTGAAGCTTTCTTT

clone size: many
D gene: TRBD1
J gene: TRBJ1-5
V gene: TRBV7-8
CDR3 length: 14
CDR3 protein: CASSTTGDYQPQHF
CDR3 DNA: TGTGCCAGCAGCACGACAGGGGACTATCAGCCCCAGCATTTT

clone size: .
D gene: .
J gene: TRBJ1-4
V gene: TRBV15
CDR3 length: 15
CDR3 protein: CATSSPEGANEKLFF
CDR3 DNA: TGTGCCACCAGCTCCCCGGAGGGAGCTAATGAAAAACTGTTTTTT

clone size: .
D gene: TRBD1
J gene: TRBJ1-1
V gene: TRBV6-2/TRBV6-3
CDR3 length: 13
CDR3 protein: CASSRTDREGAFF
CDR3 DNA: TGTGCCAGCAGCCGAACGGACAGGGAGGGGGCTTTCTTT

clone size: few
D gene: TRBD2
J gene: TRBJ2-3
V gene: TRBV2
CDR3 length: 17
CDR3 protein: CATLSTLAAGGTDTQYF
CDR3 DNA: TGTGCCACCCTCAGCACCCTAGCGGCCGGGGGCACAGATACGCAGTATTTT

clone size: once
D gene: .
J gene: TRBJ1-4
V gene: TRBV4-1
CDR3 length: 15
CDR3 protein: CASSPNWGTNEKLFF
CDR3 DNA: TGCGCCAGCAGCCCCAACTGGGGAACTAATGAAAAACTGTTTTTT

clone size: few
D gene: .
J gene: TRBJ2-7
V gene: TRBV6-1
CDR3 length: 15
CDR3 protein: CASRQLSDGFYEQYF
CDR3 DNA: TGTGCCAGCAGACAGCTCTCGGACGGATTCTACGAGCAGTACTTC

clone size: .
D gene: .
J gene: TRBJ1-2
V gene: TRBV19
CDR3 length: 18
CDR3 protein: CASSILDVNGQPRYGYTF
CDR3 DNA: TGTGCCAGTAGTATTCTGGACGTGAATGGACAGCCACGCTATGGCTACACCTTC

clone size: .
D gene: TRBD2
J gene: TRBJ2-1
V gene: TRBV5-1
CDR3 length: 17
CDR3 protein: CASSMNPGGGINNEQFF
CDR3 DNA: TGCGCCAGCAGCATGAACCCTGGGGGGGGTATTAACAATGAGCAGTTCTTC

clone size: .
D gene: TRBD1
J gene: TRBJ2-2
V gene: TRBV2
CDR3 length: 17
CDR3 protein: CASSDVGGADDTGELFF
CDR3 DNA: TGTGCCAGCAGTGATGTAGGGGGCGCCGATGACACCGGGGAGCTGTTTTTT